Listed below are T cell receptor beta chains from one sample, sequenced in a study of early T cells in non-severe SARS-CoV-2 infection. Via MiXCR, TCRdb re-called the 5' RACE reads, giving one row per CDR3 protein. The top ten clones hold under 5% of a sample with roughly 48,000 distinct CDR3 sequences, approximately 5.6% of them seen once. The sequenced sample was whole blood. The receptors shown here come from an adult who was a healthcare worker with PCR-confirmed SARS-CoV-2 infection or an uninfected control (not recorded which). Each CDR3 is given with its conserved first and last residue. D genes are given only for firm matches. Rows give clone size only sometimes, using once, few, many, or a class for an expanded clone.

J: TRBJ1-6
V: TRBV2
size: few
D: TRBD1
CDR3: CAASPGTGNNSPLHF
DNA: TGTGCCGCCAGCCCCGGGACAGGGAATAATTCACCCCTCCACTTT

J: TRBJ2-1
V: TRBV5-8
size: .
D: .
CDR3: CASSLTGRGSYNEQFF
DNA: TGTGCCAGCAGCCTCACGGGACGGGGGAGCTACAATGAGCAGTTCTTC

J: TRBJ2-7
V: TRBV7-9
size: many
D: TRBD2
CDR3: CASSLGGGDEQYF
DNA: TGTGCCAGCAGCTTAGGTGGGGGGGACGAGCAGTACTTC

J: TRBJ2-6
V: TRBV10-1
size: many
D: .
CDR3: CASLRFSGANVLTF
DNA: TGCGCCAGCCTTAGGTTCTCTGGGGCCAACGTCCTGACTTTC

J: TRBJ2-2
V: TRBV10-3
size: many
D: TRBD1
CDR3: CAISRTGGAGELFF
DNA: TGTGCCATCAGTCGAACAGGGGGCGCCGGGGAGCTGTTTTTT

J: TRBJ1-3
V: TRBV13
size: few
D: .
CDR3: CASSLAGNAGNTIYF
DNA: TGTGCCAGCAGCTTAGCAGGGAACGCCGGAAACACCATATATTTT

J: TRBJ1-5
V: TRBV20-1
size: many
D: TRBD1
CDR3: CSAVTGRKGRQPQHF
DNA: TGCAGTGCTGTGACAGGGAGAAAGGGCAGGCAGCCCCAGCATTTT

J: TRBJ2-1
V: TRBV6-2/TRBV6-3
size: many
D: TRBD2
CDR3: CASSPAGDEQFF
DNA: TGTGCCAGCAGCCCGGCGGGGGATGAGCAGTTCTTC

J: TRBJ2-5
V: TRBV29-1
size: .
D: .
CDR3: CSVEGQGIQETQYF
DNA: TGCAGCGTTGAGGGTCAGGGGATTCAAGAGACCCAGTACTTC

J: TRBJ2-3
V: TRBV4-2
size: many
D: .
CDR3: CASSQMTEISTDTQYF
DNA: TGTGCCAGCAGCCAAATGACAGAGATCAGCACAGATACGCAGTATTTT

J: TRBJ1-2
V: TRBV14
size: many
D: .
CDR3: CASSQERGAFSYTF
DNA: TGTGCCAGCAGCCAAGAACGGGGGGCGTTCAGCTACACCTTC

J: TRBJ2-1
V: TRBV20-1
size: many
D: TRBD2
CDR3: CSARELLAGGPMYNEQFF
DNA: TGCAGTGCTAGAGAGTTATTAGCGGGAGGGCCTATGTACAATGAGCAGTTCTTC

J: TRBJ1-1
V: TRBV12-3/TRBV12-4
size: .
D: TRBD1
CDR3: CASSSGQGGTEAFF
DNA: TGTGCCAGCAGTTCTGGACAGGGCGGGACTGAAGCTTTCTTT

J: TRBJ1-5
V: TRBV10-3
size: .
D: TRBD1
CDR3: CAIRRGTGSNQPQHF
DNA: TGTGCCATCAGGCGAGGGACAGGGAGCAATCAGCCCCAGCATTTT

J: TRBJ1-4
V: TRBV7-2
size: many
D: TRBD1
CDR3: CASSLVLLGQGLGANEKLFF
DNA: TGTGCCAGCAGCTTAGTCTTATTAGGACAGGGGTTGGGTGCTAATGAAAAACTGTTTTTT

J: TRBJ2-3
V: TRBV5-6
size: few
D: .
CDR3: CASSLSQDTQYF
DNA: TGTGCCAGCAGCTTGTCTCAAGATACGCAGTATTTT

J: TRBJ2-5
V: TRBV20-1
size: .
D: .
CDR3: CSAPLDRQETQYF
DNA: TGCAGTGCTCCACTGGACAGACAAGAGACCCAGTACTTC

J: TRBJ1-3
V: TRBV7-2
size: .
D: .
CDR3: CASSLVPQSSGNTIYF
DNA: TGTGCCAGCAGCTTAGTCCCCCAGTCCTCTGGAAACACCATATATTTT

J: TRBJ2-3
V: TRBV28
size: many
D: .
CDR3: CASSSGSTDTQYF
DNA: TGTGCCAGCAGTTCAGGGAGCACAGATACGCAGTATTTT

J: TRBJ1-5
V: TRBV19
size: many
D: .
CDR3: CASSRDSGRQPQHF
DNA: TGTGCCAGTAGTCGGGACTCGGGACGTCAGCCCCAGCATTTT

J: TRBJ1-2
V: TRBV12-3/TRBV12-4
size: .
D: TRBD1
CDR3: CASSLSRTGPKEGYTF
DNA: TGTGCCAGCAGTCTGAGCCGGACAGGGCCTAAGGAAGGCTACACCTTC

J: TRBJ1-1
V: TRBV5-1
size: many
D: .
CDR3: CASSLPPGEVSDTEAFF
DNA: TGCGCCAGCAGCTTACCCCCGGGGGAGGTTTCGGACACTGAAGCTTTCTTT

J: TRBJ2-5
V: TRBV7-6
size: medium-sized
D: TRBD2
CDR3: CASSFLRRGSQETQYF
DNA: TGTGCCAGCAGCTTTTTGAGGCGGGGGAGCCAAGAGACCCAGTACTTC

J: TRBJ1-1
V: TRBV30
size: many
D: TRBD1
CDR3: CAWSVGGGGASSTEAFF
DNA: TGTGCCTGGAGTGTAGGAGGAGGGGGCGCATCGTCCACTGAAGCTTTCTTT

J: TRBJ2-4
V: TRBV21-1
size: few
D: .
CDR3: CASSLKTGLAKNIQYF
DNA: TGTGCCAGCAGCTTGAAGACGGGGTTAGCCAAAAACATTCAGTACTTC

J: TRBJ2-5
V: TRBV4-1
size: many
D: TRBD2
CDR3: CASSQVGLAGETQYF
DNA: TGCGCCAGCAGCCAAGTGGGACTAGCTGGGGAGACCCAGTACTTC

J: TRBJ2-3
V: TRBV30
size: few
D: .
CDR3: CALSRGYTDTQYF
DNA: TGTGCCTTGAGTAGGGGGTACACAGATACGCAGTATTTT

J: TRBJ2-5
V: TRBV30
size: many
D: .
CDR3: CAWGLAGTQYF
DNA: TGTGCCTGGGGACTCGCGGGGACCCAGTACTTC

J: TRBJ2-7
V: TRBV7-8
size: .
D: TRBD2
CDR3: CASSSHSAGTREDEQYF
DNA: TGTGCCAGCAGCTCACACTCCGCCGGGACTAGAGAGGACGAGCAGTACTTC

J: TRBJ1-2
V: TRBV29-1
size: many
D: TRBD1
CDR3: CSVDGTGEGYGYTF
DNA: TGCAGCGTTGATGGGACAGGGGAAGGCTATGGCTACACCTTC

J: TRBJ2-2
V: TRBV12-5
size: many
D: TRBD1
CDR3: CASDKPGQGAGELFF
DNA: TGTGCTAGTGATAAACCGGGACAGGGGGCCGGGGAGCTGTTTTTT

J: TRBJ1-1
V: TRBV13
size: many
D: .
CDR3: CASSTGAAEAFF
DNA: TGTGCCAGCAGCACCGGGGCGGCTGAAGCTTTCTTT

J: TRBJ2-1
V: TRBV6-2/TRBV6-3
size: many
D: .
CDR3: CATLVGRGPHEQFF
DNA: TGTGCCACCCTAGTGGGCAGGGGACCACATGAGCAGTTCTTC

J: TRBJ2-5
V: TRBV20-1
size: few
D: TRBD1
CDR3: CSARVGTAGPQETQYF
DNA: TGCAGTGCTAGAGTCGGGACAGCCGGTCCACAAGAGACCCAGTACTTC

J: TRBJ2-5
V: TRBV20-1
size: many
D: TRBD2
CDR3: CSARDSGLAGDLETQYF
DNA: TGCAGTGCTAGAGATTCGGGGCTAGCGGGAGACTTGGAGACCCAGTACTTC

J: TRBJ1-2
V: TRBV7-2
size: .
D: .
CDR3: CASSPTSRLDQGYTF
DNA: TGTGCCAGCAGCCCTACGTCCAGGCTCGATCAGGGCTACACCTTC